The clone carrying this T cell receptor (beta chain) showed up just once. These data come from a study of blood T cell repertoires in COVID-19. Study at large: The origin of the acute and convalescent COVID-19 samples was the United States, Italy and Spain. Sample material is recorded as cDNA or gDNA derived from T cells, B-cell-depleted T cells, or PBMCs.

As processed by the authors: For nucleated cells, counts were estimated from reference gene primer amplification. Using immunoSEQ multiplex PCR, the repertoire was profiled, and TCRdb retains in-frame clones only, with some absent. The V and J calls and clone size come from that table; D and trimming were worked out from the DNA. The data hold nearly 90,000 clones, with approximately 89% observed a single time. Trimming removed 9 bases at V and 0 bases at J, with 11 bases between. This CDR3 has 13 residues. The germline V gene encodes CDR1 LNHDA and CDR2 SQIVND (reference sequence). The source of this sequence is an elderly man with acute or convalescent COVID-19. V gene TRBV19 combines with J gene TRBJ1-1, with D perhaps matching TRBD1 (5 bases). Sequencing used peripheral blood. The CDR3 reads CASSGFLNTEAFF. The CDR3 DNA is TGTGCCAGCTCAGGGTTCCTGAACACTGAAGCTTTCTTT. Supplemented by reference TRBV19 and TRBJ1-1, the full variable domain reads DGGITQSPKYLFRKEGQNVTLSCEQNLNHDAMYWYRQDPGQGLRLIYYSQIVNDFQKGDIAEGYSVSREKKESFPLTVTSAQKNPTAFYLCASSGFLNTEAFFGQGTRLTVV.